A single T cell receptor beta chain is shown here with its context. Its antigen specificity is not known. There are no base qualities to consult, and no much larger clone falls within one base. The CDR3 regions of human TCRbeta chains were analyzed by immunosequencing. The authors processed their data as follows. TCRs in the repertoires were matched against a reference library of SARS-CoV-2-specific TCRs that had been generated with the MIRA antigen-specificity platform. Breadth meant the fraction of unique TCRs that were SARS-CoV-2-associated, whereas depth meant the fraction of total T cells that were SARS-CoV-2-associated. Each spike-specific TCR was assigned to its reactive spike region and to a CD4 or CD8 class using the MIRA data. Log10-transformed breadth and depth values were compared by one-way ANOVA with Sidak's multiple comparisons tests. The table comes from immuneACCESS by way of TCRdb, which keeps in-frame sequences with V and J called. Part of the clones is missing from these tables; in studies checked, under half for an unresolved V gene and the rest for unknown reasons. V, J and clone size reflect that table, while D and trimming were determined from the DNA. Within this sample are under 200,000 clones, with less than 95% of them counted one time only. The ten largest clones capture approximately 0.69% of the sample.

CDR1 and CDR2, looked up from the germline V gene (reference sequence), are DFQATT and SNEGSKA. V is clipped by 6 bases and J by 3 bases, and the sequence between their germline boundaries is 9 bases long. Spanning cysteine to phenylalanine, the CDR3 consists of 11 amino acids. Only the CDR3 portion is preserved as DNA: 33 bases, with reading frame beginning at the first base. This sample is drawn from a study of T cell responses to AZD1222 COVID-19 vaccine (dated by TCRdb to about 2021). Some background on the complete study: Because spike-specific TCR depth and breadth did not differ between the two schedules, AZD1222 recipients who got a second dose at roughly 4 weeks were pooled with those who got a second dose at roughly 12 weeks. A total of approximately 250 trial participants underwent TCR sequencing, of whom roughly 210 had received two doses of AZD1222 and around 25 had received two doses of the MenACWY control vaccine. Trial participants were enrolled into age subgroups of 18-55, 56-69 and 70-plus years, which contained roughly 150, 30 and 60 TCR-sequenced participants, respectively.

Overall study results and their limits: A significant rise in spike-specific TCR breadth and depth was observed after two AZD1222 doses relative to day 0 and relative to MenACWY recipients. Participants were mostly white British, with more females than males. The authors suggested clonal diversity may have been underestimated. The vaccine-associated CD4 TCRs covered the entire spike protein, and the dominant responses fell in regions 160-218 and 743-854. Because no samples from the day 14 peak response were available, repertoires could be characterized only after the peak T cell response. Conclusions about previously exposed vaccinees are limited because only five to seven AZD1222 recipients were SARS-CoV-2 seropositive at baseline. The 56-69-year group was small, and its depth increase did not reach significance, likely because of low power. Epitopes outside the regions mutated in the B.1.351 and B.1.1.7 variants were reportedly recognized by nearly half of the unique spike-specific TCRs.

The sample's time point label, decoded: baseline before first vaccination. Vaccinee samples were obtained from the UK trials COV001 and COV002, which included a single-blind randomized controlled phase 2/3 trial of AZD1222 (ChAdOx1 nCoV-19) in healthy adults. Trial participant PBMC samples were collected at day 0 and day 28 after the second dose for TCRbeta chain sequencing. Recombination joined TRBV20-1 with TRBJ2-7; 5 matching bases give a weak D call of TRBD2. This material consisted of peripheral blood, taken on day 0 of AZD1222 vaccination. The clonotype originates from an adult in good health. The CDR3: CSAELDYEQYF. The DNA reads as follows: TGCAGTGCGGAACTAGACTACGAGCAGTACTTC.